This T cell receptor (beta chain) was recovered during a study of blood T cell repertoires in COVID-19. Turning to the study itself: PBMCs, B-cell-depleted T cells, or T cells provided the cDNA or gDNA that made up the material.

V dropped 1 base and J dropped 2 bases, with 13 bases sitting between them. This CDR3 region has 16 residues. Germline V gene data show CDR1 as MNHEY and CDR2 as SVGEGT. Sequencing used immunoSEQ multiplex PCR; TCRdb keeps in-frame clones, though not all of them. The table includes 150,000 to 200,000 clones, 81% detected once. The chain is built from TRBV6-2 or TRBV6-3 and TRBJ2-3; TRBD2 is a possible D gene (6 bases). Sample: peripheral blood. This sequence was found in a man in his fifties or sixties with active or convalescent COVID-19. The CDR3 nucleotides are TGTGCCAGCAGTTACTTCCTGGGGGGAGACACAGATACGCAGTATTTT. Residues: CASSYFLGGDTDTQYF.